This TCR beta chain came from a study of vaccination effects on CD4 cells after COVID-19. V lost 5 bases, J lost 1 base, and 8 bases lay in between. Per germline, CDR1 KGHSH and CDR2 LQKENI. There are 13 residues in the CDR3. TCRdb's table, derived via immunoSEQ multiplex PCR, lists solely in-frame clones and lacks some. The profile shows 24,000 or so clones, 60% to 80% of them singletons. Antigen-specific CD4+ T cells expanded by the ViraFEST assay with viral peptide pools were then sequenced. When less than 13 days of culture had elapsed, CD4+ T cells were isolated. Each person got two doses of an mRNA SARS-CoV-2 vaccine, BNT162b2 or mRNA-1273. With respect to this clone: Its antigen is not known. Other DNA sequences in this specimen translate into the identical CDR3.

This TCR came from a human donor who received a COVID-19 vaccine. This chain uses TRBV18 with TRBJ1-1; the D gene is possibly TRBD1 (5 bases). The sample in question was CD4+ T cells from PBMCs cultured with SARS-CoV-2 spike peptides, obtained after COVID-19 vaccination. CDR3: CASSTGQNTEAFF. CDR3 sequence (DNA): TGTGCCAGCTCAACTGGACAGAACACTGAAGCTTTCTTT.